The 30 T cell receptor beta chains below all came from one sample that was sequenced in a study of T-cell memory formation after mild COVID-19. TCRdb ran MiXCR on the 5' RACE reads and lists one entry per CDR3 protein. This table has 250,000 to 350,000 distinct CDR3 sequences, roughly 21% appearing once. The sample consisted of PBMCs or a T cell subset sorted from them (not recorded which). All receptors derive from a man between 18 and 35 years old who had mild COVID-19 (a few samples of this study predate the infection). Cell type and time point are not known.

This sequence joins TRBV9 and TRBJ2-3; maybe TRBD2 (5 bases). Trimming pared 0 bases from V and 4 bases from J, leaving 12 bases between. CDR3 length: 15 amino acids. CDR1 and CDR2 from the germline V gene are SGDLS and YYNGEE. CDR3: CASSVASLAADTQYF. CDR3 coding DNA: TGTGCCAGCAGCGTAGCTTCCCTAGCCGCAGATACGCAGTATTTT.

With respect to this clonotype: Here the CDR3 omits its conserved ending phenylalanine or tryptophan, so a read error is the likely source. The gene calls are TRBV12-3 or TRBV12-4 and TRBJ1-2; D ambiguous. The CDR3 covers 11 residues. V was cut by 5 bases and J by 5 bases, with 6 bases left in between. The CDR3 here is CASSEGYGYTS. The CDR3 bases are TGTGCCAGCAGTGAAGGATATGGCTACACCTCC.

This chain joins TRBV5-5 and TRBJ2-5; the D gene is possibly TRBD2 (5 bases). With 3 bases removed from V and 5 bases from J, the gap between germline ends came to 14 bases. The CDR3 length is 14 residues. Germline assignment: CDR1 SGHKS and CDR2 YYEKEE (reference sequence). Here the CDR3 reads CASSYFGGGETQYF. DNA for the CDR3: TGTGCCAGCAGCTACTTCGGCGGCGGGGAGACCCAGTACTTC. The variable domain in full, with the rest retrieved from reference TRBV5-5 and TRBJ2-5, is DAGVTQSPTHLIKTRGQQVTLRCSPISGHKSVSWYQQVLGQGPQFIFQYYEKEERGRGNFPDRFSARQFPNYSSELNVNALLLGDSALYLCASSYFGGGETQYFGPGTRLLVL.

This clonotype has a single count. The DNA of the CDR3 is TGCGCCAGCAGCCAAGAAAGGCAGGGGATTGGCTACACCTTC. Translation gives CASSQERQGIGYTF. The chain links TRBV4-3 to TRBJ1-2; TRBD1 is a possible D gene (6 bases). Germline assignment: CDR1 LGHNA and CDR2 YSLEER. This CDR3 comprises 14 residues. V was cut by 0 bases and J by 7 bases, with 12 bases left in between.

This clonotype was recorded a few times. The CDR3 region is CASSLSGIRYTF. In nucleotides, the CDR3 is TGTGCCAGCAGCTTGTCAGGGATCCGCTACACCTTC. This chain joins TRBV5-6 and TRBJ1-2; D perhaps matches TRBD1 (5 bases). The CDR3 has 12 residues. The V end was cut by 1 base, the J end by 9 bases, with 10 bases between. The germline V gene encodes CDR1 SGHDT and CDR2 YYEEEE.

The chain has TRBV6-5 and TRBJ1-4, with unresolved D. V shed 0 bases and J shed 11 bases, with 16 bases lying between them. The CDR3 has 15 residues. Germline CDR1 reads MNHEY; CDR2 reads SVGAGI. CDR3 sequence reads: CASSYSDLRVGKLFF. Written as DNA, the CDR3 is TGTGCCAGCAGTTACTCGGACCTTCGAGTGGGGAAACTGTTTTTT.

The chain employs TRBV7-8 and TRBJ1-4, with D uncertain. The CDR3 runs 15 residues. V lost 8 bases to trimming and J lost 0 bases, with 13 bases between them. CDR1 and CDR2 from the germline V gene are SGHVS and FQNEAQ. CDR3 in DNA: TGTGCCAGCCTGATCGGAAGTACAACTAATGAAAAACTGTTTTTT. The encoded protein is CASLIGSTTNEKLFF.

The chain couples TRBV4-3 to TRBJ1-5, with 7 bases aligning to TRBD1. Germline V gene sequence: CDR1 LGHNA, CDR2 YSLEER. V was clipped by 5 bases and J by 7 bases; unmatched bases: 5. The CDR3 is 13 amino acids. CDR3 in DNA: TGCGCCAGCAGCGGACACAGGGGCCAGCCCCAGCATTTT. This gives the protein CASSGHRGQPQHF.

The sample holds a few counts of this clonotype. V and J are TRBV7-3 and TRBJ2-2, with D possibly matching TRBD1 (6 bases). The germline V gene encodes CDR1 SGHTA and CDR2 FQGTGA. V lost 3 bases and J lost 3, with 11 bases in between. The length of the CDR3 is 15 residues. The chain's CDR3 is CASSFQGRHTGELFF. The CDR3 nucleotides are TGTGCCAGCAGCTTTCAGGGGCGGCACACCGGGGAGCTGTTTTTT.

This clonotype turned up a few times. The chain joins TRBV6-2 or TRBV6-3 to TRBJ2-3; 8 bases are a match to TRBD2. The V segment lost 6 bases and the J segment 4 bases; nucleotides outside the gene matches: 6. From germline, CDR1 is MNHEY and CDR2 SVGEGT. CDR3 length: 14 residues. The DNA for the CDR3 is TGTGCCAGCAGCACACTAGCGGATTCAGATACGCAGTATTTT. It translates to CASSTLADSDTQYF.

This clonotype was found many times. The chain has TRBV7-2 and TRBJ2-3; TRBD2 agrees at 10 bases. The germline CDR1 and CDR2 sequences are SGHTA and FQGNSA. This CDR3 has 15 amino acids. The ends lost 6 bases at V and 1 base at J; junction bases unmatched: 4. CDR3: CASRGLAGGTDTQYF. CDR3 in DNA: TGTGCCAGCAGGGGTCTAGCGGGGGGCACAGATACGCAGTATTTT.

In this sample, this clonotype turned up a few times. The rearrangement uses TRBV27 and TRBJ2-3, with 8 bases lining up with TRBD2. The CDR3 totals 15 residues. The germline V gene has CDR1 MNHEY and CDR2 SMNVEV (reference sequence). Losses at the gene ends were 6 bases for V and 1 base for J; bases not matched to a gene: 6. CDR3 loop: CASSPSGSGTDTQYF. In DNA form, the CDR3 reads TGTGCCAGCAGCCCTAGCGGGTCCGGCACAGATACGCAGTATTTT.

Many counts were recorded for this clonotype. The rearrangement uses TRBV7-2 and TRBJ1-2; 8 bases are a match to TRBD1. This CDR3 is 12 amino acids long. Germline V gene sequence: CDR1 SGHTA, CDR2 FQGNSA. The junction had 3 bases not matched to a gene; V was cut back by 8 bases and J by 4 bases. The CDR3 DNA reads TGTGCCAGCGGAGGACAGGGCTATGGCTACACCTTC. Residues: CASGGQGYGYTF.

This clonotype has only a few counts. The CDR3 spells CASSRGLAGAHTQYF. CDR3 DNA: TGTGCCAGCAGCAGAGGACTAGCGGGGGCTCATACGCAGTATTTT. J is TRBJ2-3 and V is TRBV7-7; 13 nucleotides align to TRBD2. The CDR3 has 15 amino acids. Trimming removed 5 bases from V and 7 bases from J; junction bases left unmatched: 6. Germline CDR1 and CDR2: SSHAT and FNYEAQ (reference sequence).

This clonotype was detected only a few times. CDR3 in amino acids: CASSKQGNYSPLHF. DNA of the CDR3: TGTGCCAGCAGCAAGCAGGGGAACTATTCACCCCTCCACTTT. V gene TRBV5-6 combines with J gene TRBJ1-6; perhaps TRBD1 as D (6 bases). Trimming removed 4 bases at V and 8 bases at J, with 13 bases between. Germline assignment: CDR1 SGHDT and CDR2 YYEEEE. The CDR3 has 14 amino acids.

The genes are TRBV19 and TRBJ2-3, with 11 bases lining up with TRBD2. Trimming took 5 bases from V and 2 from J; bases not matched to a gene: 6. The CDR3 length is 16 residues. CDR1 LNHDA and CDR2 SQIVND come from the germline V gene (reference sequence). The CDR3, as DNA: TGTGCCAGTAGTTCCGGGACTAGCGGAAACACAGATACGCAGTATTTT. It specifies CASSSGTSGNTDTQYF.

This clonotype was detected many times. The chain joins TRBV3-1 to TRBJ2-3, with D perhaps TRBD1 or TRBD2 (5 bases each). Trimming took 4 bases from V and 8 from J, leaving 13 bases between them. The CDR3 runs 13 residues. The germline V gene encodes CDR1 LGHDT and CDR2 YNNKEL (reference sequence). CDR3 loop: CASSLPGTGTQYF. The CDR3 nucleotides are TGTGCCAGCAGCCTACCCGGGACGGGTACGCAGTATTTT.

CDR3: CASSFVGGGHHEQFF. CDR3 DNA: TGTGCCAGCAGTTTTGTCGGGGGGGGCCACCATGAGCAGTTCTTC. The chain has TRBV27 and TRBJ2-1; 8 positions match TRBD2. In germline, CDR1 is MNHEY, CDR2 SMNVEV (reference sequence). This CDR3 has 15 residues. With 3 bases clipped from V and 8 bases from J, the junction kept 9 bases outside the gene matches.

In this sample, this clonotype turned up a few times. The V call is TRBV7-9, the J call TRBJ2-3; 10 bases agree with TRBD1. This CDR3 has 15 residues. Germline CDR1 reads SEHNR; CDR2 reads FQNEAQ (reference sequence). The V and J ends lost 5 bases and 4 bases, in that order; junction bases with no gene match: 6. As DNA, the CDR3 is TGTGCCAGCAGCGATCCGGGACAGGGGTCAGATACGCAGTATTTT. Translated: CASSDPGQGSDTQYF.

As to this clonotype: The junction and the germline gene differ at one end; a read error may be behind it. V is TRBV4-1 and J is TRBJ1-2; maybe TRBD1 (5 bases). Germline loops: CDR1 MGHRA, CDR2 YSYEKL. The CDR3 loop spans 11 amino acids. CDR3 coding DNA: TGCGCCTCCTCGAACAGGTTTGGCTGCACCTTC. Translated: CASSNRFGCTF.

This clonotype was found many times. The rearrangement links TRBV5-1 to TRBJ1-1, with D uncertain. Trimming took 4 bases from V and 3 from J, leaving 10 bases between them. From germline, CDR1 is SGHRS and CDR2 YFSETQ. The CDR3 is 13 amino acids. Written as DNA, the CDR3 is TGCGCCAGCAGCCCGAGTGGGGACACTGAAGCTTTCTTT. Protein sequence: CASSPSGDTEAFF.

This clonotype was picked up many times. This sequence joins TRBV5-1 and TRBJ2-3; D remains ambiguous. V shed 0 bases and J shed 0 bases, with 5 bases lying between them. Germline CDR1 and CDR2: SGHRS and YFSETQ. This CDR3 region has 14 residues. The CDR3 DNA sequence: TGCGCCAGCAGCTTGGTACCGAGCACAGATACGCAGTATTTT. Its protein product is CASSLVPSTDTQYF.

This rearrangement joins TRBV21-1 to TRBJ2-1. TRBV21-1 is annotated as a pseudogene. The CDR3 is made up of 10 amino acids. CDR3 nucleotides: TGTGCCAGCGGCGAAGGGGAGCAGTTCTTC. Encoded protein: CASGEGEQFF.

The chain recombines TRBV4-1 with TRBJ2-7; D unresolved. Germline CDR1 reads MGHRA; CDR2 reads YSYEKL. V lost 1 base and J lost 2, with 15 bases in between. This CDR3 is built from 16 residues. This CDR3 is CASSQGSIDSTYEQYF. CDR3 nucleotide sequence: TGCGCCAGCAGCCAAGGCTCAATAGACTCAACCTACGAGCAGTACTTC.

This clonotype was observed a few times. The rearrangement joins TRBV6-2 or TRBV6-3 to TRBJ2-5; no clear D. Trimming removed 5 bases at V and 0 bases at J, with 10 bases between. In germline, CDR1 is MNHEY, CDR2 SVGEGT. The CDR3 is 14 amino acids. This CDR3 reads CASSIPPNQETQYF. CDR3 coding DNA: TGTGCCAGCAGTATTCCTCCTAACCAAGAGACCCAGTACTTC.

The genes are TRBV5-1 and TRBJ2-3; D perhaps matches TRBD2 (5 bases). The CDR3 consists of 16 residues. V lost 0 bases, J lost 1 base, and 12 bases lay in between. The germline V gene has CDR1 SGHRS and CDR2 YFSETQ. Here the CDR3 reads CASSLGRAQGTDTQYF. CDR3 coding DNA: TGCGCCAGCAGCTTGGGGCGGGCGCAGGGCACAGATACGCAGTATTTT.

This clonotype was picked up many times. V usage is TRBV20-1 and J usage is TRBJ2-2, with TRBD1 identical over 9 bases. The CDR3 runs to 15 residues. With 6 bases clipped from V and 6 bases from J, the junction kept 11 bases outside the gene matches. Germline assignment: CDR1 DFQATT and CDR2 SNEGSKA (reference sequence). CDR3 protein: CSALRNRGRPGELFF. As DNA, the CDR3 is TGCAGTGCACTCAGGAACAGGGGGCGACCCGGGGAGCTGTTTTTT.

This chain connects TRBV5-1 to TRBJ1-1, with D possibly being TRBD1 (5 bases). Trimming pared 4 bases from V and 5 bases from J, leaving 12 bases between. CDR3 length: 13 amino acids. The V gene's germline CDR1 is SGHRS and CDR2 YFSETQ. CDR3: CASSGFGGTEAFF. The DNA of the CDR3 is TGCGCCAGCAGCGGCTTCGGGGGAACTGAAGCTTTCTTT.

This CDR3 is CASREQGARGYTF. Written as DNA, the CDR3 is TGTGCCAGCAGGGAACAGGGGGCGCGTGGCTACACCTTC. V is TRBV7-9 and J is TRBJ1-2; 9 bases line up with TRBD1. V shed 6 bases, J shed 7 bases, and the junction held 6 bases outside the gene matches. CDR1 SEHNR and CDR2 FQNEAQ come from the germline V gene (reference sequence). The CDR3 is 13 residues long. Combining the CDR3 with reference TRBV7-9 and TRBJ1-2 gives the whole variable domain DTGVSQNPRHKITKRGQNVTFRCDPISEHNRLYWYRQTLGQGPEFLTYFQNEAQLEKSRLLSDRFSAERPKGSFSTLEIQRTEQGDSAMYLCASREQGARGYTFGSGTRLTVV.

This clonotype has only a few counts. CDR3 residues: CASSPGTSGGLKETQYF. Written as DNA, the CDR3 is TGTGCCAGCAGCCCCGGGACTAGCGGGGGGTTGAAAGAGACCCAGTACTTC. The rearrangement uses TRBV11-2 and TRBJ2-5; 15 bases are a match to TRBD2. Germline CDR1 is SGHAT and CDR2 is FQNNGV. The V segment lost 5 bases and the J segment 3 bases; nucleotides outside the gene matches: 7. This CDR3 is 17 amino acids long.